One and the same sample provided the 29 T cell receptor beta chains below, sequenced in a study of shared clonotypes between healthy human individuals. The table came from immunoSEQ multiplex PCR; TCRdb's copy has only in-frame clones and leaves some out. Of around 1.5 million clones in the sample, 95% to 99% were seen once. The sequencing input was naive CD4+ T cells sorted from blood. Indicated subset: CD45RA+ positively selected. The receptors originated from a man aged 30 to 45 in good health.

The genes are TRBV5-6 and TRBJ2-7; D is perhaps TRBD1 (6 bases). The length of the CDR3 is 12 residues. Trimming left V 1 base short and J 4 bases short, with 6 bases between. Germline V gene data show CDR1 as SGHDT and CDR2 as YYEEEE. CDR3 in DNA: TGTGCCAGCAGCTTGACAGGGTACGAGCAGTACTTC. Translation: CASSLTGYEQYF.

This clone was seen once. The CDR3 loop is CASSHGTSISGNTIYF. The CDR3 bases are TGTGCCAGCAGCCACGGGACATCTATCTCTGGAAACACCATATATTTT. This chain uses TRBV5-4 with TRBJ1-3; tentatively, D is TRBD1 (6 bases). This CDR3 comprises 16 residues. The V and J ends lost 4 bases and 0 bases respectively, with 14 bases between them. CDR1 is SGHNT, CDR2 YYREEE, per germline (reference sequence).

V and J are TRBV5-1 and TRBJ2-2; D not certain. V was pared by 6 bases and J by 7 bases, with 10 bases between. This CDR3 is built from 12 residues. Per germline, CDR1 SGHRS and CDR2 YFSETQ. The DNA for the CDR3 is TGCGCCAGCAACCCCAACGGCGGGGAGCTGTTTTTT. As protein: CASNPNGGELFF. Based on the CDR3 plus reference TRBV5-1 and TRBJ2-2, the full variable domain is KAGVTQTPRYLIKTRGQQVTLSCSPISGHRSVSWYQQTPGQGLQFLFEYFSETQRNKGNFPGRFSGRQFSNSRSEMNVSTLELGDSALYLCASNPNGGELFFGEGSRLTVL.

The rearrangement uses TRBV11-2 and TRBJ1-2; 7 bases fit TRBD1. The CDR3 spans 16 residues. Looked up from germline, CDR1 is SGHAT and CDR2 is FQNNGV. After removal of 5 bases from V and 4 bases from J, the junction contained 13 bases not matched to a gene. Here the CDR3 DNA reads TGTGCCAGCAGCGTAGTCCTAAGGGGGCCTGGCTATGGCTACACCTTC. Its translation: CASSVVLRGPGYGYTF.

V is TRBV28 and J is TRBJ2-7; weak D call: TRBD2 (5 bases). The CDR3 totals 14 residues. Deletions cut 6 bases from V and 3 bases from J, with 15 bases between. Germline V CDR1 and CDR2: MDHEN, SYDVKM. CDR3 nucleotide sequence: TGTGCCAGCAGACGAGCTCCGGGGAGCTACGAGCAGTACTTC. Translation gives CASRRAPGSYEQYF.

A single count supports this clone. The genes are TRBV6-1 and TRBJ2-3; D gene uncertain. CDR3 length equals 14 residues. V gave up 3 bases and J gave up 9 bases, with 16 bases separating them. Germline V CDR1 and CDR2: MNHNS, SASEGT. The CDR3 region is CASSDIAFAWTQYF. For the CDR3, the DNA is TGTGCCAGCAGTGATATTGCTTTCGCCTGGACGCAGTATTTT.

This chain joins TRBV7-8 and TRBJ2-2; no clear D. Trimming shortened V by 3 bases and J by 5 bases, and 16 bases separated the two germline ends. The CDR3 sequence is 16 residues long. Germline V gene data show CDR1 as SGHVS and CDR2 as FQNEAQ. CDR3 DNA sequence: TGTGCCAGCAGCTTCGGTGTGACACAAATTACCGGGGAGCTGTTTTTT. Its protein product is CASSFGVTQITGELFF.

The rearrangement joins TRBV14 to TRBJ1-2; D possibly corresponds to TRBD1 (6 bases). Germline assignment: CDR1 SGHDN and CDR2 FVKESK. V lost 0 bases to trimming and J lost 5 bases, with 25 bases between them. This CDR3 comprises 19 residues. The CDR3 DNA sequence: TGTGCCAGCAGCCAAGATACCCGCTTGGGGGGGGCGCGGGCTTATGGCTACACCTTC. Amino acid sequence: CASSQDTRLGGARAYGYTF.

The rearrangement joins TRBV2 to TRBJ1-1; 9 bases fit TRBD1. CDR3 length equals 14 residues. The germline V gene has CDR1 SNHLY and CDR2 FYNNEI. V shed 8 bases and J 1 base; nucleotides not matched to a gene: 5. The CDR3 DNA is TGTGCCAGCCAAGGGACAGGGTGGAACACTGAAGCTTTCTTT. Protein product: CASQGTGWNTEAFF.

The J gene is TRBJ1-2, the V gene TRBV18; D is unresolved. Germline V CDR1 and CDR2: KGHSH, LQKENI. V was trimmed by 2 bases and J by 6 bases, leaving 7 bases between them. CDR3 length: 12 amino acids. CDR3 in DNA: TGTGCCAGCTCACCAGGGCAGCATGGCTACACCTTC. Its protein product is CASSPGQHGYTF.

This clone was observed once. The chain combines TRBV5-4 with TRBJ2-2, with D perhaps TRBD1 or TRBD2 (5 bases each). CDR3 length: 15 residues. With 0 bases removed from V and 3 bases from J, the gap between germline ends came to 9 bases. Germline CDR1 and CDR2: SGHNT and YYREEE (reference sequence). The DNA for the CDR3 is TGTGCCAGCAGCTTGGTGGGGGTCGACACCGGGGAGCTGTTTTTT. Its translation: CASSLVGVDTGELFF. Drawing the rest from reference TRBV5-4 and TRBJ2-2, the complete variable domain is ETGVTQSPTHLIKTRGQQVTLRCSSQSGHNTVSWYQQALGQGPQFIFQYYREEENGRGNFPPRFSGLQFPNYSSELNVNALELDDSALYLCASSLVGVDTGELFFGEGSRLTVL.

This chain uses TRBV29-1 with TRBJ2-3, with a weak D call TRBD2 (6 bases). Germline V gene sequence: CDR1 SQVTM, CDR2 ANQGSEA. With 4 bases removed from V and 2 bases from J, the gap between germline ends came to 10 bases. The CDR3 contains 13 residues. CDR3: CSVGGVVTDTQYF. CDR3 coding DNA: TGCAGCGTTGGGGGGGTGGTCACAGATACGCAGTATTTT.

This chain connects TRBV5-1 to TRBJ2-1; 10 positions agree with TRBD2. The CDR3 has 17 residues. Unmatched junction bases numbered 7, after V lost 3 bases and J lost 1 base. Germline V CDR1 and CDR2: SGHRS, YFSETQ. The CDR3 nucleotides read TGCGCCAGCAGCTCCATAGGGACTAGCGTATCCTACAATGAGCAGTTCTTC. Encoded protein: CASSSIGTSVSYNEQFF.

The genes are TRBV19 and TRBJ2-5; 7 bases fit TRBD1. Unmatched junction bases numbered 17, after V lost 6 bases and J lost 1 base. The germline gives CDR1 LNHDA, CDR2 SQIVND (reference sequence). The CDR3 totals 18 residues. The DNA for the CDR3 is TGTGCCAGTAGCGCAGATATATGGAATCGGGACAGCCAAGAGACCCAGTACTTC. Its translation is CASSADIWNRDSQETQYF.

This clone appeared a single time. The chain recombines TRBV7-2 with TRBJ2-3, with D possibly being TRBD1 (6 bases). The V gene lost 5 bases and the J gene lost 3 bases, with 12 bases spanning the gap. The CDR3 is 14 amino acids. The germline gives CDR1 SGHTA, CDR2 FQGNSA. CDR3 region: CASSRTGQTDTQYF. The DNA of the CDR3 is TGTGCCAGCAGCCGGACGGGACAAACAGATACGCAGTATTTT. Using reference TRBV7-2 and TRBJ2-3 for the parts outside the CDR3, the full variable domain is GAGVSQSPSNKVTEKGKDVELRCDPISGHTALYWYRQSLGQGLEFLIYFQGNSAPDKSGLPSDRFSAERTGGSVSTLTIQRTQQEDSAVYLCASSRTGQTDTQYFGPGTRLTVL.

The chain joins TRBV5-6 to TRBJ2-1; D unclear. The germline V gene encodes CDR1 SGHDT and CDR2 YYEEEE. This CDR3 region has 15 residues. V was clipped by 0 bases and J by 2 bases, with 9 bases between them. CDR3 nucleotide sequence: TGTGCCAGCAGCTTGGAGAGATTGGCCTACAATGAGCAGTTCTTC. Amino acids: CASSLERLAYNEQFF.

For the CDR3, the DNA is TGCGCCAGCAGCCAAGAAGGGAGCTTCTCTACCTACGAGCAGTACTTC. Amino acid sequence: CASSQEGSFSTYEQYF. The V gene is TRBV4-1, the J gene TRBJ2-7, with D perhaps matching TRBD2 (5 bases). Germline V gene sequence: CDR1 MGHRA, CDR2 YSYEKL. Trimming stripped 0 bases from V and 2 bases from J, with 14 bases between. The CDR3 contains 16 residues.

Only one count was recorded for this clone. The same CDR3 also results from other DNA sequences found in this sample. This rearrangement joins TRBV11-3 to TRBJ2-2; D ambiguous. This CDR3 has 13 amino acids. The germline gives CDR1 SGHNT, CDR2 YENEEA. Trimming removed 3 bases from V and 6 bases from J, with 8 bases in between. The DNA for the CDR3 is TGTGCCAGCAGCTTGTCCCGGGCCGGGGAGCTGTTTTTT. Protein: CASSLSRAGELFF.

In this sample, this clone turned up once. The chain uses TRBV11-2 and TRBJ2-7; TRBD2 aligns across 7 bases. The J segment lost 4 bases and the V segment lost 1 base, leaving 13 bases of the junction unmatched. In germline, CDR1 is SGHAT, CDR2 FQNNGV. This CDR3 is 17 amino acids long. The CDR3 reads CASSLVAAGRVGYEQYF. The CDR3 DNA sequence: TGTGCCAGCAGCTTAGTAGCAGCGGGGAGGGTAGGGTACGAGCAGTACTTC.

The V call is TRBV5-8, the J call TRBJ2-2, with a weak D call TRBD2 (6 bases). Trimming took 1 base from V and 5 from J, leaving 12 bases between them. In germline, CDR1 is SGHTS, CDR2 YDEGEE. The CDR3 consists of 15 residues. In nucleotides, the CDR3 is TGTGCCAGCAGCTTGTACGGGGCGGGGACCGGGGAGCTGTTTTTT. It is translated as CASSLYGAGTGELFF.

The chain combines TRBV19 with TRBJ1-2; 11 nucleotides match TRBD1. Germline V gene data show CDR1 as LNHDA and CDR2 as SQIVND (reference sequence). Trimming cost V 5 bases and J 3 bases; bases outside gene matches: 2. The CDR3 is 14 amino acids. CDR3 nucleotide sequence: TGTGCCAGTAGTGCGGGACAGGGGGACTATGGCTACACCTTC. Protein sequence: CASSAGQGDYGYTF. The variable domain in full, with the rest retrieved from reference TRBV19 and TRBJ1-2, is DGGITQSPKYLFRKEGQNVTLSCEQNLNHDAMYWYRQDPGQGLRLIYYSQIVNDFQKGDIAEGYSVSREKKESFPLTVTSAQKNPTAFYLCASSAGQGDYGYTFGSGTRLTVV.

This chain links TRBV6-5 with TRBJ1-4; TRBD1 matches at 9 bases. CDR3 length: 16 amino acids. V was pared by 2 bases and J by 7 bases, with 8 bases of the junction left unmatched. Germline V gene data show CDR1 as MNHEY and CDR2 as SVGAGI. CDR3 DNA sequence: TGTGCCAGCAGTTACACACGAACAGGGGGCAGTGAAAAACTGTTTTTT. Its translation is CASSYTRTGGSEKLFF.

The genes are TRBV30 and TRBJ2-1; D remains unclear. V gave up 0 bases and J gave up 2 bases, with 11 bases separating them. Looked up from germline, CDR1 is GTSNPN and CDR2 is SVGIG (reference sequence). The CDR3 consists of 15 residues. The CDR3: CAWSVLGGTYNEQFF. The CDR3 DNA is TGTGCCTGGAGTGTACTTGGCGGAACCTACAATGAGCAGTTCTTC.

This clone was seen just once. This chain joins TRBV5-1 and TRBJ2-1, with TRBD1 matching 10 bases. Germline V CDR1 and CDR2: SGHRS, YFSETQ. The CDR3 runs to 16 residues. J lost 8 bases, V lost 1 base, and 9 bases had no gene match. The chain's CDR3 is CASSLSRDRGGDEQFF. The DNA of the CDR3 is TGCGCCAGCAGCTTGTCGCGGGACAGGGGAGGTGATGAGCAGTTCTTC.

The J gene is TRBJ2-7, the V gene TRBV6-5; 7 positions match TRBD1. The CDR3 length is 15 residues. CDR1 and CDR2 (germline): MNHEY, SVGAGI. Unmatched junction bases numbered 5, after V lost 0 bases and J lost 3 bases. DNA of the CDR3: TGTGCCAGCAGTTACTCGAGAGGGGGCGGCTACGAGCAGTACTTC. Translation: CASSYSRGGGYEQYF.

A note on this clone: Other DNA sequences of this sample code for an identical CDR3. This chain joins TRBV9 and TRBJ2-7, with 7 nucleotides matching TRBD1. The V and J ends lost 2 bases and 2 bases, in that order; junction bases with no gene match: 4. The CDR3 extends over 14 amino acids. Germline CDR1 SGDLS, CDR2 YYNGEE. In DNA form, the CDR3 reads TGTGCCAGCAGCGTCTCCGGGACAGCCTACGAGCAGTACTTC. This codes for CASSVSGTAYEQYF.

The chain links TRBV11-2 to TRBJ1-5; 9 nucleotides agree with TRBD1. Germline V gene lookup returns CDR1 SGHAT and CDR2 FQNNGV. The CDR3 runs 17 residues. Unmatched junction bases numbered 9, after V lost 1 base and J lost 5 bases. CDR3 nucleotide sequence: TGTGCCAGCAGCTTAGGGCCGGGACAGGGTTTGTATCAGCCCCAGCATTTT. The encoded protein is CASSLGPGQGLYQPQHF.

The chain recombines TRBV7-9 with TRBJ2-2; maybe TRBD2 (6 bases). V was cut by 1 base and J by 1 base, with 7 bases left in between. Germline V CDR1 and CDR2: SEHNR, FQNEAQ (reference sequence). The CDR3 is 15 amino acids. The CDR3 protein is CASSLGAGNTGELFF. CDR3 nucleotide sequence: TGTGCCAGCAGCTTAGGAGCGGGGAACACCGGGGAGCTGTTTTTT.

This rearrangement joins TRBV2 to TRBJ2-7; no definite D call. Germline loops: CDR1 SNHLY, CDR2 FYNNEI. Between the trimmed V and J ends, which lost 4 bases and 2 bases, there was a span of 12 bases. The CDR3 runs to 14 residues. The CDR3: CASSADGATYEQYF. CDR3 sequence (DNA): TGTGCCAGCAGTGCGGACGGAGCAACCTACGAGCAGTACTTC. The full variable domain, in which reference TRBV2 and TRBJ2-7 provide the parts outside the CDR3, is EPEVTQTPSHQVTQMGQEVILRCVPISNHLYFYWYRQILGQKVEFLVSFYNNEISEKSEIFDDQFSVERPDGSNFTLKIRSTKLEDSAMYFCASSADGATYEQYFGPGTRLTVT.